This TCR beta chain came from a study of blood T cell repertoires in COVID-19. As for the study in general: Specimens from acute and convalescent COVID-19 originated in the United States, Italy and Spain. The analysed material was cDNA or gDNA that came from T cells, B-cell-depleted T cells, or PBMCs.

The count of this clone is one. Authors' data handling: Estimation of nucleated cell counts was performed using reference gene primer amplification. Repertoires were generated with immunoSEQ multiplex PCR, while TCRdb's copy carries only in-frame clones and drops some. The V and J calls and the clone size are those of that table, but D and trimming were determined from the DNA. The top ten hold about 2.7% of the sample, which has some 49,000 clones, 82% seen once. The sequenced sample was peripheral blood. The receptor was isolated from a woman aged 55-69 years with acute or convalescent COVID-19.

Here the CDR3 reads CASSLGSSGRIYEQYF. CDR3 coding DNA: TGTGCCAGCAGCCTTGGGTCTAGCGGGAGAATCTACGAGCAGTACTTC. The chain combines TRBV5-4 with TRBJ2-7, with TRBD2 identical over 10 bases. Trimming at V came to 4 bases and at J to 3 bases, leaving 10 bases not matched to a gene. Looked up from germline, CDR1 is SGHNT and CDR2 is YYREEE (reference sequence). The CDR3 contains 16 residues.